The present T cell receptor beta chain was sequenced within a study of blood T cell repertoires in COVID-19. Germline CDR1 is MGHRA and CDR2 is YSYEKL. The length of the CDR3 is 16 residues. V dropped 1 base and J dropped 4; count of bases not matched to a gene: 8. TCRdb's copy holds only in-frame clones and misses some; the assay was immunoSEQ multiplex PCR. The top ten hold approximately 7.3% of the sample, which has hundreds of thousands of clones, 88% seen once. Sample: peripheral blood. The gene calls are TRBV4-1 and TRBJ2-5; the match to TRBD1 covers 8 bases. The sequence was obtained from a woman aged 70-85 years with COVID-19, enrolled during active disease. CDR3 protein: CASSQGSRGRRETQYF. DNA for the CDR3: TGCGCCAGCAGCCAAGGATCCAGGGGGCGAAGAGAGACCCAGTACTTC.